This T cell receptor (beta chain) was observed in a study of cytomegalovirus exposure and HLA in healthy donors. V lost 4 bases to trimming and J lost 5 bases; unmatched junction nucleotides: 3. Germline loops: CDR1 SGDLS, CDR2 YYNGEE. This CDR3 has 15 residues. PCR amplification relied on 60 Vbeta primers (plus 13 Jbeta primers). Repertoires were generated with immunoSEQ multiplex PCR, while TCRdb's copy carries only in-frame clones and drops some. This sample has 280,000 or so clones, with roughly 89% found just once. Findings and caveats of the study: The study assumed roughly uniform donor sequencing depth for presence/absence analyses. While the bulk of TCR sequences proved rare, some public TCRs turned up in many donors. Trimming of TCR beta V- and J-genes showed a link, identified in a later analysis, to a missense DCLRE1C variant.

As concerns this clone: Its target is unknown.

Likely unrecorded immune exposures existed in these nominally healthy donors. The sample comprised PBMCs. This chain joins TRBV9 and TRBJ2-7, with TRBD2 identical over 16 bases. The receptor was isolated from a woman aged 18-29 years in good health and CMV-seronegative. The CDR3 protein is CASSLGTSGGDEQYF. The CDR3 region has the DNA TGTGCCAGCAGCCTCGGGACTAGCGGGGGGGACGAGCAGTACTTC.